One sample yielded the 21 T cell receptor beta chains listed below, sequenced in a study of cytomegalovirus exposure and HLA in healthy donors. PCR was performed using 60 Vbeta and 13 Jbeta primers. Repertoires were generated with immunoSEQ multiplex PCR, while TCRdb's copy carries only in-frame clones and drops some. The table lists over 85,000 clones, around three quarters of them singletons, with 0.57% in the top ten. Sequencing used PBMCs. The receptors here all came from a young man in good health and CMV-seronegative.

This chain links TRBV2 with TRBJ2-3; D may be TRBD1 (6 bases). The CDR3 runs 13 residues. The germline CDR1 and CDR2 sequences are SNHLY and FYNNEI. V was pared by 10 bases and J by 2 bases, with 13 bases between. This chain's CDR3 is CATGQVATDTQYF. CDR3 sequence (DNA): TGTGCCACGGGACAAGTAGCCACAGATACGCAGTATTTT.

The CDR3 is CASRAGQGQDQPQHF. The DNA of the CDR3 is TGTGCCAGCAGAGCTGGACAGGGACAGGATCAGCCCCAGCATTTT. This chain joins TRBV2 and TRBJ1-5; 8 bases are a match to TRBD1. Germline V gene sequence: CDR1 SNHLY, CDR2 FYNNEI. V shed 6 bases, J shed 5 bases, and the junction held 9 bases outside the gene matches. This CDR3 contains 15 residues.

CDR3 bases: TGTGCCAGCAGCCTGGACAGGTTAAGGGCCAACGTCCTGACTTTC. This sequence encodes CASSLDRLRANVLTF. The chain couples TRBV6-5 to TRBJ2-6; 7 bases align to TRBD1. The length of the CDR3 is 15 residues. The ends lost 6 bases at V and 5 bases at J; junction bases unmatched: 7. The germline V gene encodes CDR1 MNHEY and CDR2 SVGAGI.

The V call is TRBV29-1, the J call TRBJ1-1, with 9 positions matching TRBD1. The V gene's germline CDR1 is SQVTM and CDR2 ANQGSEA. V shed 7 bases and J 5 bases; nucleotides not matched to a gene: 8. CDR3 size: 13 residues. The CDR3 sequence is CSGLRQGGTEAFF. Here the CDR3 DNA reads TGCAGCGGCCTTAGACAGGGGGGGACTGAAGCTTTCTTT.

Only a few counts were recorded for this clone. V and J are TRBV29-1 and TRBJ1-1, with 7 bases that match TRBD1. CDR1 and CDR2 (germline): SQVTM, ANQGSEA. The CDR3 covers 13 residues. V shed 3 bases and J 2 bases; nucleotides not matched to a gene: 3. DNA for the CDR3: TGCAGCGTTGACAGGGGGATAAACACTGAAGCTTTCTTT. Translated: CSVDRGINTEAFF.

This chain links TRBV25-1 with TRBJ1-1; perhaps TRBD1 as D (6 bases). This CDR3 is built from 13 residues. V gave up 6 bases and J gave up 6 bases, with 14 bases separating them. The V gene's germline CDR1 is MGHDK and CDR2 SYGVNS. CDR3 sequence reads: CASRWTVGSEAFF. DNA for the CDR3: TGTGCCAGCAGATGGACAGTAGGATCTGAAGCTTTCTTT.

The chain uses TRBV5-1 and TRBJ2-7, with TRBD2 matching 7 bases. Germline V CDR1 and CDR2: SGHRS, YFSETQ. The J segment lost 3 bases and the V segment lost 2 bases, leaving 5 bases of the junction unmatched. CDR3 length equals 14 residues. For the CDR3, the DNA is TGCGCCAGCAGCTTAGCTAGCGGAGACTACGAGCAGTACGTC. It translates to CASSLASGDYEQYV.

This rearrangement joins TRBV4-1 to TRBJ1-5, with D hard to call. Trimming stripped 3 bases from V and 5 bases from J, with 8 bases between. The CDR3 contains 13 residues. In germline, CDR1 is MGHRA, CDR2 YSYEKL. CDR3 in DNA: TGCGCCAGCAGCCATGGAGGTGATCAGCCCCAGCATTTT. This codes for CASSHGGDQPQHF.

This clone has only one observation. V gene TRBV10-3 combines with J gene TRBJ2-3, with 8 bases identical to TRBD2. Per the germline V gene, CDR1 is ENHRY and CDR2 is SYGVKD. Trimming cost V 4 bases and J 0 bases; bases outside gene matches: 3. This CDR3 has 15 amino acids. The CDR3: CAISVSSGSTDTQYF. The CDR3 DNA is TGTGCCATCAGTGTATCTAGCGGGAGCACAGATACGCAGTATTTT.

The CDR3 DNA sequence: TGTGCCAGCAGCCAAACCCCCGGCGGGCGCAATCAGCCCCAGCATTTT. Residues: CASSQTPGGRNQPQHF. The chain has TRBV4-2 and TRBJ1-5, with D hard to call. The V gene's germline CDR1 is LGHNA and CDR2 YNFKEQ. V gave up 2 bases and J gave up 2 bases, with 13 bases separating them. This CDR3 spans 16 amino acids.

The rearrangement joins TRBV4-2 to TRBJ1-1, with TRBD1 identical over 7 bases. Germline trimming cut 4 bases from V and 11 bases from J; bases unmatched to any gene: 13. This CDR3 is built from 14 residues. The germline gives CDR1 LGHNA, CDR2 YNFKEQ. Written as DNA, the CDR3 is TGTGCCAGCAGCCTTGAGCTGGGACAGAGGTTCGCTTTCTTT. This translates into CASSLELGQRFAFF.

The chain uses TRBV10-3 and TRBJ2-5, with D perhaps matching TRBD1 (7 bases). The CDR3 has 16 residues. Trimming took 4 bases from V and 4 from J, leaving 19 bases between them. The germline V gene encodes CDR1 ENHRY and CDR2 SYGVKD. For the CDR3, the DNA is TGTGCCATCAGTGGGCAGGGGGAAGGAGCGGGAGAGACCCAGTACTTC. It is translated as CAISGQGEGAGETQYF.

The chain links TRBV14 to TRBJ1-1; possible D gene TRBD1, 5 bases. V lost 5 bases and J lost 4, with 14 bases in between. The CDR3 spans 14 residues. Germline V gives CDR1 SGHDN, CDR2 FVKESK. The CDR3, as DNA: TGTGCCAGCAGCAACACGGGACTAATCACTGAAGCTTTCTTT. It codes for CASSNTGLITEAFF.

This clone was seen a handful of times. The gene calls are TRBV6-1 and TRBJ1-5; D is unresolved. Trimming removed 5 bases at V and 14 bases at J, with 4 bases between. The CDR3 is made up of 8 amino acids. Germline V gene lookup returns CDR1 MNHNS and CDR2 SASEGT. The CDR3 is CASSTKHF. The CDR3 DNA follows: TGTGCCAGCAGTACAAAGCATTTT.

The chain combines TRBV4-3 with TRBJ2-5, with 12 bases identical to TRBD2. Losses at the gene ends were 4 bases for V and 5 bases for J; bases not matched to a gene: 5. Germline CDR1 reads LGHNA; CDR2 reads YSLEER. The CDR3 length is 15 residues. DNA for the CDR3: TGCGCCAGCAGCCTAGCCGGGACTAGCGGGGAGACCCAGTACTTC. Protein sequence: CASSLAGTSGETQYF.

The chain uses TRBV6-7 and TRBJ1-2, with a weak D call TRBD1 (6 bases). TRBV6-7 is an ORF; its function is uncertain. The germline V and J ends were trimmed by 2 bases and 8 bases, with 9 bases remaining between them. CDR3 length equals 12 residues. The CDR3 coding sequence is TGTGCCAGCAGTTACCGGGGGGGCGGCTACACCTTC. Its translation: CASSYRGGGYTF.

The chain carries TRBV2 and TRBJ2-7; perhaps TRBD2 as D (6 bases). Trimming took off 4 bases at V and 6 bases at J, with 10 bases between the two ends. The CDR3 has 12 amino acids. Germline V gives CDR1 SNHLY, CDR2 FYNNEI. The CDR3 here is CASSGDSSEQYF. DNA for the CDR3: TGTGCCAGCAGTGGGGACTCCAGCGAGCAGTACTTC. Supplemented by reference TRBV2 and TRBJ2-7, the full variable domain reads EPEVTQTPSHQVTQMGQEVILRCVPISNHLYFYWYRQILGQKVEFLVSFYNNEISEKSEIFDDQFSVERPDGSNFTLKIRSTKLEDSAMYFCASSGDSSEQYFGPGTRLTVT.

The chain couples TRBV9 to TRBJ1-2, with TRBD1 matching over 9 bases. Germline V gives CDR1 SGDLS, CDR2 YYNGEE. V lost 3 bases to trimming and J lost 3 bases; unmatched junction nucleotides: 6. The length of the CDR3 is 15 residues. The CDR3 DNA is TGTGCCAGCAGCGCACGGGACAGGGTAGACTATGGCTACACCTTC. It is translated as CASSARDRVDYGYTF.

This rearrangement joins TRBV5-8 to TRBJ2-7, with D possibly being TRBD2 (6 bases). Germline V CDR1 and CDR2: SGHTS, YDEGEE. The germline V and J ends were trimmed by 0 bases and 3 bases, with 13 bases remaining between them. The CDR3 runs 15 residues. The CDR3 DNA reads TGTGCCAGCAGCTTGGTTTCCGGGGGAGGCTACGAGCAGTACTTC. Translation: CASSLVSGGGYEQYF.

The chain is built from TRBV2 and TRBJ1-1; a weak D match, TRBD1 (6 bases). Germline CDR1 SNHLY, CDR2 FYNNEI. There are 14 residues in the CDR3. Deletions cut 5 bases from V and 7 bases from J, with 17 bases between. CDR3 bases: TGTGCCAGCAGTCCACAGGGTCTATTCGGTGAAGCTTTCTTT. It codes for CASSPQGLFGEAFF.

The chain uses TRBV15 and TRBJ1-5; tentatively, D is TRBD1 (6 bases). Germline V gene sequence: CDR1 LNHNV, CDR2 YYDKDF (reference sequence). This CDR3 spans 15 amino acids. Between the trimmed V and J ends, which lost 3 bases and 1 base, there was a span of 10 bases. CDR3 nucleotide sequence: TGTGCCACCAGCAGCAAACAGGGCAGCAATCAGCCCCAGCATTTT. It translates to CATSSKQGSNQPQHF.